This T cell receptor beta chain was retrieved from a study of tumor and adjacent non-tumor tissue in lung cancer (dated by TCRdb to 2017 to 2018). With regard to the full study: Patients with adenocarcinoma (about twelve), squamous cell carcinoma (2) and small cell lung cancer (1) were included in the cohort. Among the approximately 15 patients, ages ranged from roughly 31 to 76 years, about 10 were men and 5 were women, and disease was TNM stage I to III. A total of 95 million to 150 million productive TCRbeta reads were generated by sequencing, corresponding to an average of roughly 4.1 million reads per sample. The study compared bulk TCRbeta repertoires from lung tumor tissue and matched distant non-tumor lung tissue of more than 12 lung cancer patients. For each patient, one tumor sample and one normal lung sample were taken, giving under 35 paired specimens that underwent TCRbeta CDR3 sequencing.

The investigation overall reported the following: The top 100 clones made up a significantly larger cumulative share of the repertoire in normal lung than in tumor tissue. Peripheral blood was not sequenced, so blood TCRbeta repertoires were not examined in the lung cancer patients of the study. Neither the sequencing platform nor unique molecular identifiers are mentioned in the methods. Only about 16 patients were included in the cohort, and the need for larger samples and more detailed clinical data was noted by the authors. Tumor tissue showed significantly greater TCR diversity (inverse Simpson) than normal lung tissue (approximately 430 vs 150, P = 0.0075, Mann-Whitney U test). TCR diversity was significantly higher in younger patients, and higher tumor TCR diversity was associated with shorter overall and disease-free survival.

Receptor libraries were prepared by multiplex PCR. The sample was run on an Illumina HiSeq 2500. TCRbeta libraries were constructed through three rounds of nested PCR with primers (Table S4) according to protocols modified from ARM-PCR. Before sequencing, PCR products of 200-500 bp were excised from the gel and purified with the QIAquick gel extraction kit. Per the original workflow: Reads were cleaned with Trimmomatic, merged with FLASH into complete CDR3 sequences, and assigned to V(D)J germline segments with MiTCR. Clonal diversity was computed as the inverse Simpson's index with VDJtools. In-frame sequences lacking a premature stop codon were counted as productive reads. TCRdb cleaned the public reads at Q25 with fastp, built clones with MiXCR and kept in-frame beta chains. Each entry merges the rows of one CDR3 protein and shows their most common DNA and genes. TCRdb, rather than the study authors, made the V and J calls. The sample data list some 95,000 distinct CDR3 sequences, and roughly 80% of these were observed just once. The ten largest clones take up around 30% of the sample.

This clonotype was recorded once. What this receptor recognizes is not known. At one end, the junction sequence differs from germline, possibly due to a read error. Spanning cysteine to phenylalanine, the CDR3 consists of 13 amino acids. Only the CDR3 DNA stays, 39 bases, in frame from base 1. Reading the germline V gene gives CDR1 SQVTM and CDR2 ANQGSEA. Bulk unsorted tissue served as the source for RNA extraction, and RNA quality was assessed using a NanoDrop ND-1000 and an Agilent 2100. For the normal lung samples, distant non-tumor tissue was collected more than 3 cm away from the tumor edge. Newly diagnosed lung cancer patients without prior chemotherapy who had been admitted for thoracic surgery in China between August and November 2014 were enrolled as donors. Patients who had received previous radiotherapy or chemotherapy, or who had another concurrent cancer, were excluded from the study. Surgical tissue pieces of 1-2 cm3 were preserved in RNAlater solution and were kept at -80 degrees C until use.

The receptor's source is a man aged 55 to 70 with small cell lung cancer. The specimen was distant non-tumor lung tissue. Recombination linked TRBV29-1 to TRBJ1-1; the D gene cannot be named for sure. The CDR3 here reads CSIKGPINTEALF. The DNA sequence is TGCAGCATTAAAGGACCCATAAACACTGAAGCTCTCTTT. The CDR3 plus the reference TRBV29-1 and TRBJ1-1 genes for the other parts give the full variable domain: SAVISQKPSRDICQRGTSLTIQCQVDSQVTMMFWYRQQPGQSLTLIATANQGSEATYESGFVIDKFPISRPNLTFSTLTVSNMSPEDSSIYLCSIKGPINTEALFGQGTRLTVV.